This TCR beta chain was identified during a study of Graves' ophthalmopathy and Graves' hyperthyroidism. Transcripts of RNA were the source for amplifying TCR beta CDR3 regions. First-round RT-PCR with HTBI primers preceded a second-round multiplex PCR. In TCRdb, the multiplex PCR reads were re-called with MiXCR into one record per CDR3 protein. This sample yields a few hundred thousand distinct CDR3 sequences, of which over 15% are seen a single time; roughly 7% belongs to the top ten. The CDR3 has 15 amino acids. Germline V gene data show CDR1 as ENHRY and CDR2 as SYGVKD. The V and J ends lost 5 bases and 7 bases respectively, with 15 bases between them. Study findings and constraints: Sensitivity of around 86% and specificity of around 80% were achieved when a 13-signature model separated ophthalmopathy from stable hyperthyroidism.

This clonotype was observed many times. Its antigen is still unknown. Sequencing was performed on peripheral blood. The source of this sequence is a woman under 30 with stable Graves' hyperthyroidism. The chain couples TRBV10-3 to TRBJ1-6, with D tentatively TRBD1 (5 bases). The CDR3 nucleotides read TGTGCCATCAGTACTGCGGGGGGGAAGAATTCACCCCTCCACTTT. Its translation is CAISTAGGKNSPLHF.